This entry features one TCR beta chain sequence. Germline V lookup: CDR1 WNHNN, CDR2 SYGVQD (reference sequence). Trimming took off 5 bases at V and 3 bases at J, with 5 bases between the two ends. This CDR3 contains 12 residues. The entry originates in a study of blood T cell repertoires in COVID-19. The overall study: The United States, Italy and Spain provided the acute and convalescent COVID-19 samples. The analysed material was cDNA or gDNA that came from T cells, B-cell-depleted T cells, or PBMCs.

Original data processing: Estimation of nucleated cell counts relied on the amplification of reference gene primers. Method: immunoSEQ multiplex PCR; TCRdb's copy keeps in-frame clones and lacks some. V and J calls and clone size are those listed in that table; D and trimming were worked out from the DNA. The data contain hundreds of thousands of clones, roughly 83% of them singletons. This receptor was taken from a woman aged 70-85 years with active or convalescent COVID-19. The specimen was peripheral blood. The chain recombines TRBV10-1 with TRBJ2-1, with D unresolved. The CDR3, as DNA: TGCGCCAGCAGTCGTAGCTACAATGAGCAGTTCTTC. It yields the protein CASSRSYNEQFF.